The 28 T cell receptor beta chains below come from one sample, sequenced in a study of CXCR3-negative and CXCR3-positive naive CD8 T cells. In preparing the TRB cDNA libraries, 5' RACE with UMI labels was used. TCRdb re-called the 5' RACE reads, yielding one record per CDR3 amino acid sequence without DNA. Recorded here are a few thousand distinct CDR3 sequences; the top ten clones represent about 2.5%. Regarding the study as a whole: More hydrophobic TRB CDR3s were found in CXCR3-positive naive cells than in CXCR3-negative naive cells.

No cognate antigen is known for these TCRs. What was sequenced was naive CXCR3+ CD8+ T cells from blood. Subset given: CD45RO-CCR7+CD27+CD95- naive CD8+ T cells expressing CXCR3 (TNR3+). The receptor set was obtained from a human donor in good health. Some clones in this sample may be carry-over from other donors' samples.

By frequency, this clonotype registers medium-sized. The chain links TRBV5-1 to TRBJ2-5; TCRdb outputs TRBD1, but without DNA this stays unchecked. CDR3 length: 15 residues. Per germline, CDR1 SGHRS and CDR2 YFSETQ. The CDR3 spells CASSYSTGEAETQYF.

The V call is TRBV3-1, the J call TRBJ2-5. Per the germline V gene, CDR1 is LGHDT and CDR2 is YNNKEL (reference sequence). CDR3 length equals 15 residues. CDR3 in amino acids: CASSQSRQAGETQYF.

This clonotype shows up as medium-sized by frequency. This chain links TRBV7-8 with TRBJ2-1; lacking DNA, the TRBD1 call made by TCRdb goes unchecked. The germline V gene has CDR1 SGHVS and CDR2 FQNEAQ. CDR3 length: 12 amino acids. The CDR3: CASSRQYNEQFF.

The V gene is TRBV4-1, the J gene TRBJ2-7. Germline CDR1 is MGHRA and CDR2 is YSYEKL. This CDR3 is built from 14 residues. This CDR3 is CASSPDRFSYEQYF.

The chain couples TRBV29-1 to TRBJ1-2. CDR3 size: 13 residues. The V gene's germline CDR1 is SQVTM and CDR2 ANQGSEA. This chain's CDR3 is CSVDPEGYYGYTF.

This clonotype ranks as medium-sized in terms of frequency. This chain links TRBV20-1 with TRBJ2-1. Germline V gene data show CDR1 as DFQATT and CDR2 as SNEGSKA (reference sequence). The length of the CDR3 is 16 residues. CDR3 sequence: CSASSSGMGSYNEQFF.

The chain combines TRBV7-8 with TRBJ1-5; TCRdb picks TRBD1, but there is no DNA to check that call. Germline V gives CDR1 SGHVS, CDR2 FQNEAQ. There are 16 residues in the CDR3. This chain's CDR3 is CASSSGQGSSNQPQHF.

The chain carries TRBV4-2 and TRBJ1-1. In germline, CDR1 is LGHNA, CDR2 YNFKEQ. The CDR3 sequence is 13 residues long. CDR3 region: CASRRGGDTEAFF.

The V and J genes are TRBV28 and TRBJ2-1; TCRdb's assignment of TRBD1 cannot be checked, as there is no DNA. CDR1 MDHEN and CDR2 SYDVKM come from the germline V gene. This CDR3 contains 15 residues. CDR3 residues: CASTMAGASHNEQFF.

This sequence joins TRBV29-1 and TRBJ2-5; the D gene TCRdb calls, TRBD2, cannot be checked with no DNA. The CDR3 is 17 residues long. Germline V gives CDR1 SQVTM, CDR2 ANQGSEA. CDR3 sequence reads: CSVDGRSAGAYGETQYF. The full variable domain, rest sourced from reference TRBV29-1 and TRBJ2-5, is SAVISQKPSRDICQRGTSLTIQCQVDSQVTMMFWYRQQPGQSLTLIATANQGSEATYESGFVIDKFPISRPNLTFSTLTVSNMSPEDSSIYLCSVDGRSAGAYGETQYFGPGTRLLVL.

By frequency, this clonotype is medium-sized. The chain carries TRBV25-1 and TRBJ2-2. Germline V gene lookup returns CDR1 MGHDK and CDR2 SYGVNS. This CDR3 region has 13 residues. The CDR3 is CASSALESGELFF.

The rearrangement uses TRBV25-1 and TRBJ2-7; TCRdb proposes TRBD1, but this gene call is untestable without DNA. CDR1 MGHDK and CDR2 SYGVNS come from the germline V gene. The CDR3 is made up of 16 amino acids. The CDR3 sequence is CASSEGHRGPLGEQYF.

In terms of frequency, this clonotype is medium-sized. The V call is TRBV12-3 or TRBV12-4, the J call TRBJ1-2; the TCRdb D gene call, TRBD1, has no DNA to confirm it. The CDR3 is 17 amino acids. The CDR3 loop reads CASSQSLGREIRDGYTF.

CDR3 loop: CSPIVGQGQFF. This chain uses TRBV29-1 with TRBJ2-1; the D call from TCRdb, TRBD1, cannot be confirmed without DNA. This CDR3 region has 11 residues. Germline values: CDR1 SQVTM, CDR2 ANQGSEA.

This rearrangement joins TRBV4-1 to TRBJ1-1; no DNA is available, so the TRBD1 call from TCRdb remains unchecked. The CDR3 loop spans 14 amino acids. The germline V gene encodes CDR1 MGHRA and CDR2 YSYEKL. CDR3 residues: CASRPTGRNTEAFF.

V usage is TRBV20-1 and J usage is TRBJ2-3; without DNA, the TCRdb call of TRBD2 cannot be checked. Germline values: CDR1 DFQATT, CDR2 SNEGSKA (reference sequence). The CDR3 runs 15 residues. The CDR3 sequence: CSASRTSGDADTQYF.

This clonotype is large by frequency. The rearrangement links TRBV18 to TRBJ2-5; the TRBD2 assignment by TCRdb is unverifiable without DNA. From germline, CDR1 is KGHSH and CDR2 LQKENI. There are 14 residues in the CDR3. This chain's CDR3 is CASSPPGRGETQYF. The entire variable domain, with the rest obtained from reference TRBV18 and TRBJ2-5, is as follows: NAGVMQNPRHLVRRRGQEARLRCSPMKGHSHVYWYRQLPEEGLKFMVYLQKENIIDESGMPKERFSAEFPKEGPSILRIQQVVRGDSAAYFCASSPPGRGETQYFGPGTRLLVL.

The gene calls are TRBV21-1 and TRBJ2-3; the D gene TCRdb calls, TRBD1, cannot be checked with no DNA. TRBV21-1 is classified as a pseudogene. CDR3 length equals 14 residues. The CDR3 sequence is CATEGPGVADTQYF.

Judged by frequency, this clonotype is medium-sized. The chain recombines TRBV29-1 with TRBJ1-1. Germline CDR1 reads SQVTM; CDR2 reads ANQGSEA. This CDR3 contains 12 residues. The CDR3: CSVEDLLAEAFF. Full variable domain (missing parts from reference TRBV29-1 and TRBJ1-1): SAVISQKPSRDICQRGTSLTIQCQVDSQVTMMFWYRQQPGQSLTLIATANQGSEATYESGFVIDKFPISRPNLTFSTLTVSNMSPEDSSIYLCSVEDLLAEAFFGQGTRLTVV.

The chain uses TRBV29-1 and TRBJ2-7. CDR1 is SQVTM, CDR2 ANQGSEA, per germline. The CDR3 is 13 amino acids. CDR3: CSVVQDLSYEQYF.

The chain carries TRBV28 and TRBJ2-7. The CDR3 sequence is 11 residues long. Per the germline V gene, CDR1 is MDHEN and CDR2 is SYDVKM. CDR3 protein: CASSLSREQYF. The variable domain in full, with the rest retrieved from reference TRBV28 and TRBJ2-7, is DVKVTQSSRYLVKRTGEKVFLECVQDMDHENMFWYRQDPGLGLRLIYFSYDVKMKEKGDIPEGYSVSREKKERFSLILESASTNQTSMYLCASSLSREQYFGPGTRLTVT.

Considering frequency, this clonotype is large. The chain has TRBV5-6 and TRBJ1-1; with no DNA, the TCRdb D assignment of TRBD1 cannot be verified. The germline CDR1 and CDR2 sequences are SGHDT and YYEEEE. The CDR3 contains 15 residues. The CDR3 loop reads CASSQYRGRDTEAFF.

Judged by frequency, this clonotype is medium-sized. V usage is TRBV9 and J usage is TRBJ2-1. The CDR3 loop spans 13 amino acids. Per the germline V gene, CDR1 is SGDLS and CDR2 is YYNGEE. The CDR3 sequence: CASSVGDYNEQFF.

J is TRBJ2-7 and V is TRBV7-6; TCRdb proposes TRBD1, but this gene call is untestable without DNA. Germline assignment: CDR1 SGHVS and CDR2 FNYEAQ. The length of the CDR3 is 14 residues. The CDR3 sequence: CASSWRTGGYEQYF.

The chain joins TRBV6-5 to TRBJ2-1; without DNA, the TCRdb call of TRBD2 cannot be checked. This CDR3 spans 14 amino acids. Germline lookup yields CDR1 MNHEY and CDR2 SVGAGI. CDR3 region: CASSYEEGDNEQFF.

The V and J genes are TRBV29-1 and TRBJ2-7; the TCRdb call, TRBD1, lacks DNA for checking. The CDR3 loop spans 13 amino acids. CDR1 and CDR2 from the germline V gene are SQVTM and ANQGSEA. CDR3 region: CSTTGTDSYEQYF.

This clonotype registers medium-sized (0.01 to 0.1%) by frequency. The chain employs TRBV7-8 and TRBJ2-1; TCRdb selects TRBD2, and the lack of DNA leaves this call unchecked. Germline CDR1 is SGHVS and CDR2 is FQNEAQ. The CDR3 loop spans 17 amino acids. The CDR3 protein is CASSFPASGITYNEQFF.

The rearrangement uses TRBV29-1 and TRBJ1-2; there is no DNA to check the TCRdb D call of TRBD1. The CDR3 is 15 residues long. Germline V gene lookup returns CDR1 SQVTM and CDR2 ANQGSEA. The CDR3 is CSVVSSRRGADGYTF.